This T cell receptor (beta chain) was profiled in a study of kidney transplant recipient with SARS-CoV-2 infection (dated by TCRdb to the early 2020s). Sequencer: Illumina MiSeq. Profiling of the peripheral T cell repertoire was carried out for human TCRbeta genes. Regarding the original processing steps: Beta-binomial modelling was used to test for differences in clonotype abundance while accounting for variability over time. Expanded clonotypes were screened against the ImmuneCODE reference database of SARS-CoV-2-associated TCRs and were mapped to viral genome regions. Additional repertoire analyses were carried out for TRBV gene usage, CDR3 length, CDR3 amino acid overlap between time points, clonotype abundance distributions and Jaccard similarity. TCRdb reprocessed the public reads (quality trimming at Q25 with fastp, clone calling with MiXCR) and kept in-frame beta chains. Rows are unified per CDR3 protein, each entry keeping the most common DNA and genes. TCRdb assigned the V and J calls; the authors' analysis was not used. In all, the sample holds roughly 230,000 distinct CDR3 sequences, and around 30% of those were seen once. Jointly, the top ten make up less than 8.5% of the sample.

Sample time point, as interpreted from the label and publication: pre-pandemic baseline sample and day 111 after first positive SARS-CoV-2 test. This clonotype was counted ten times or more. Its antigen is currently not known. No clone much larger than this one lies a single base away; base qualities are absent. The sample here was a blood sample, taken at baseline and between days 110 and 120 from a kidney transplant recipient. This TCR was sampled from a male patient in his 30s who had COVID-19 and was a kidney transplant recipient. Where a transplant has occurred, the graft donor may have supplied some of the T cells.

The CDR3 region has the sequence CASSGGCTSRKTYGYTF. The DNA sequence is as follows: TGCGCCAGCAGTGGAGGATGCACTTCTAGAAAGACCTATGGCTACACCTTC. The chain is encoded by TRBV10-2 joined to TRBJ1-2, with an unclear D gene assignment. CDR1 and CDR2, per the germline V gene, are WSHSY and SAAADI. Relative to germline, V is 4 bases shorter and J is 4 bases shorter, with 22 bases between their ends. The CDR3 has 17 amino acids, counting the end cysteine and phenylalanine. Only the CDR3 DNA stays, 51 bases, in frame from base 1.